The 16 T cell receptor beta chains below come from one sample, sequenced in a study of blood T cells in healthy people across ages. A sample-barcoded 5' primer and a J-beta primer mix were used in a second PCR of about 7 to 12 cycles. TCRdb ran MiXCR on the 5' RACE reads and lists one entry per CDR3 protein. The sample shows around 1.5 million distinct CDR3 sequences, 34% of them seen only once. Sequenced material: blood. These receptors were obtained from a woman under 40 in good health.

The sample holds a few counts of this clonotype. One junction end does not reproduce the germline sequence, and a read error may be involved. The V and J genes are TRBV9 and TRBJ2-3, with 7 bases matching TRBD2. CDR1 is SGDLS and CDR2 is YYNGEE in the germline V gene. The CDR3 has 14 residues. The chain's CDR3 is CASSASWGGDTQYF. In nucleotides, the CDR3 is TGTGCCAGTAGCGCCTCATGGGGGGGAGATACGCAGTATTTT. The full variable domain, in which reference TRBV9 and TRBJ2-3 provide the parts outside the CDR3, is DSGVTQTPKHLITATGQRVTLRCSPRSGDLSVYWYQQSLDQGLQFLIQYYNGEERAKGNILERFSAQQFPDLHSELNLSSLELGDSALYFCASSASWGGDTQYFGPGTRLTVL.

This clonotype has a handful of counts. This chain links TRBV28 with TRBJ2-5; TRBD1 is a possible D gene (6 bases). The last part of the DNA fits TRBJ2-7 better; the J call may be wrong. Germline assignment: CDR1 MDHEN and CDR2 SYDVKM. This CDR3 comprises 15 residues. Written as DNA, the CDR3 is TGTGCCAGCAGGAACCGAGGGTCAGGGGACTACGAGCAGTACTTC. Protein: CASRNRGSGDYEQYF.

The table lists this clonotype with many counts. The CDR3 loop reads CASNTIRGTEAFF. CDR3 in DNA: TGTGCCAGCAACACTATCAGGGGCACTGAAGCTTTCTTT. The V gene is TRBV12-3 or TRBV12-4, the J gene TRBJ1-1; maybe TRBD1 (6 bases). CDR3 length equals 13 residues. Trimming pared 7 bases from V and 4 bases from J, leaving 13 bases between.

This clonotype came up a few times. This chain uses TRBV27 with TRBJ2-1; D is perhaps TRBD1 (6 bases). V was pared by 3 bases and J by 6 bases, with 9 bases between. The germline CDR1 and CDR2 sequences are MNHEY and SMNVEV (reference sequence). This CDR3 has 13 amino acids. The CDR3 region is CASSLLRGNEQFF. CDR3 bases: TGTGCCAGCAGTTTGCTCAGGGGCAATGAGCAGTTCTTC.

The chain is built from TRBV20-1 and TRBJ2-7, with TRBD2 matching over 12 bases. Germline CDR1 DFQATT, CDR2 SNEGSKA (reference sequence). This CDR3 contains 13 residues. The J segment lost 5 bases and the V segment lost 5 bases, leaving 4 bases of the junction unmatched. The CDR3 region is CSAPSGRGDEQYF. The CDR3 DNA reads as TGCAGTGCTCCTAGCGGGAGGGGTGACGAGCAGTACTTC.

This clonotype has more than one count but fewer than ten. In nucleotides, the CDR3 is TGTGCCAGCAGCGTAGGATTGGGGGTCACAGATACGCAGTATTTT. Its translation: CASSVGLGVTDTQYF. The J gene is TRBJ2-3, the V gene TRBV9; D possibly uses TRBD1 or TRBD2 (5 bases each). Germline CDR1 reads SGDLS; CDR2 reads YYNGEE. The germline V and J ends were trimmed by 0 bases and 2 bases, with 10 bases remaining between them. The CDR3 has 15 residues. Full variable domain (missing parts from reference TRBV9 and TRBJ2-3): DSGVTQTPKHLITATGQRVTLRCSPRSGDLSVYWYQQSLDQGLQFLIQYYNGEERAKGNILERFSAQQFPDLHSELNLSSLELGDSALYFCASSVGLGVTDTQYFGPGTRLTVL.

This clonotype was seen a handful of times. The genes are TRBV7-2 and TRBJ2-1, with a weak D call TRBD2 (6 bases). CDR1 and CDR2 (germline): SGHTA, FQGNSA. V lost 1 base to trimming and J lost 5 bases, with 15 bases between them. The CDR3 contains 16 residues. This CDR3 reads CASSLEPGASDNEQFF. CDR3 nucleotide sequence: TGTGCCAGCAGCTTAGAACCGGGAGCGAGTGACAATGAGCAGTTCTTC. The whole variable domain, filled in from reference TRBV7-2 and TRBJ2-1, reads GAGVSQSPSNKVTEKGKDVELRCDPISGHTALYWYRQSLGQGLEFLIYFQGNSAPDKSGLPSDRFSAERTGGSVSTLTIQRTQQEDSAVYLCASSLEPGASDNEQFFGPGTRLTVL.

This clonotype showed up just once. CDR3 sequence reads: CAWSVPVSFTAFF. For the CDR3, the DNA is TGTGCCTGGAGTGTACCGGTCAGTTTTACGGCTTTCTTT. The chain is built from TRBV30 and TRBJ1-1; D uncertain. Between the trimmed V and J ends, which lost 0 bases and 11 bases, there was a span of 16 bases. Germline CDR1 is GTSNPN and CDR2 is SVGIG (reference sequence). The CDR3 contains 13 residues.

This clonotype showed up just a few times. An end of the junction does not agree with germline; a read error may underlie this. CDR3 residues: CGVEAGRGYGYTF. The CDR3 DNA sequence: TGCGGCGTTGAAGCGGGCAGGGGGTATGGCTACACCTTC. This chain uses TRBV29-1 with TRBJ1-2; 7 bases match TRBD1. CDR3 length: 13 amino acids. The germline gives CDR1 SQVTM, CDR2 ANQGSEA.

The gene calls are TRBV7-9 and TRBJ2-7; 9 bases are a match to TRBD1. Losses at the gene ends were 8 bases for V and 12 bases for J; bases not matched to a gene: 5. Germline V gene data show CDR1 as SEHNR and CDR2 as FQNEAQ (reference sequence). The length of the CDR3 is 10 residues. The CDR3 DNA follows: TGTGCCAGCGGTCCGGGACAGGGGTACTTC. It yields the protein CASGPGQGYF. Filled out from reference TRBV7-9 and TRBJ2-7, the complete variable domain reads DTGVSQNPRHKITKRGQNVTFRCDPISEHNRLYWYRQTLGQGPEFLTYFQNEAQLEKSRLLSDRFSAERPKGSFSTLEIQRTEQGDSAMYLCASGPGQGYFGPGTRLTVT.

This clonotype was counted at least ten times. This chain links TRBV13 with TRBJ2-5; D gene unclear. The CDR3 has 11 residues. Trimming shortened V by 0 bases and J by 7 bases, and 3 bases separated the two germline ends. Per the germline V gene, CDR1 is PRHDT and CDR2 is FYEKMQ (reference sequence). The CDR3 reads CASSLGGTQYF. In DNA, the CDR3 is TGTGCCAGCAGCTTAGGTGGGACCCAGTACTTC.

In this sample, this clonotype turned up many times. The rearrangement links TRBV4-1 to TRBJ2-3; weak D call: TRBD1 (5 bases). Germline-derived CDR1 and CDR2 are MGHRA and YSYEKL. The CDR3 is 16 residues long. V was cut by 4 bases and J by 5 bases, with 19 bases left in between. CDR3 in DNA: TGCGCCAGCAGCCGCGGTATCGGTTCAAGGGGAGATACGCAGTATTTT. Translation: CASSRGIGSRGDTQYF.

Note on this clonotype: Just one base apart from a much larger clone, this may be a read error. The chain employs TRBV11-2 and TRBJ2-7; the D is unclear. The CDR3 covers 13 residues. Germline-derived CDR1 and CDR2 are SGHAT and FQNNGV. The ends were cut back, 2 bases at V and 5 bases at J, with 10 bases in the middle. This CDR3 is CASSLLVGNEQYF. CDR3 nucleotides: TGTGCCAGCAGCTTATTGGTAGGTAACGAGCAGTACTTC. Complete variable domain (other parts from reference TRBV11-2 and TRBJ2-7): EAGVAQSPRYKIIEKRQSVAFWCNPISGHATLYWYQQILGQGPKLLIQFQNNGVVDDSQLPKDRFSAERLKGVDSTLKIQPAKLEDSAVYLCASSLLVGNEQYFGPGTRLTVT.

This clonotype showed up just a few times. This chain uses TRBV6-5 with TRBJ2-7; D call uncertain. Trimming left V 0 bases short and J 0 bases short, with 6 bases between. CDR1 and CDR2 from the germline V gene are MNHEY and SVGAGI. This CDR3 spans 14 amino acids. Here the CDR3 DNA reads TGTGCCAGCAGTTACTCGCCGAGCTCCTACGAGCAGTACTTC. This gives the protein CASSYSPSSYEQYF.

This clonotype has only a few counts. The chain links TRBV7-2 to TRBJ2-1; the match to TRBD2 covers 8 bases. J lost 4 bases, V lost 5 bases, and 4 bases had no gene match. CDR3 length: 14 amino acids. CDR1 SGHTA and CDR2 FQGNSA come from the germline V gene. The CDR3 region has the DNA TGTGCCAGCAGCGCGGGACTAGTGTACAATGAGCAGTTCTTC. It is translated as CASSAGLVYNEQFF.

This clonotype has just a few counts. CDR3 bases: TGTGCCAGCAGCTTACGACAGGCTACCTACGAGCAGTACTTC. It translates to CASSLRQATYEQYF. V is TRBV7-2 and J is TRBJ2-7; a weak D match, TRBD1 (6 bases). This CDR3 comprises 14 residues. V lost 2 bases and J 2 bases, leaving 10 bases between the germline ends. The V gene's germline CDR1 is SGHTA and CDR2 FQGNSA.